This passage covers 5 T cell receptor beta chains from one sample sequenced in a study of T cell responses to AZD1222 COVID-19 vaccine. Some clones are missing from TCRdb's copy, which holds only in-frame ones; the method was immunoSEQ multiplex PCR. Among about 150,000 clones, under 95% were seen once, and the ten largest hold 5%. The starting material was peripheral blood, obtained on day 0 of AZD1222 vaccination. These receptors were taken from an adult in good health.

In DNA, the CDR3 is TGTGCCAGCAGTCCAGACCGGTACGAGCAGTACTTC. Translating gives CASSPDRYEQYF. V usage is TRBV7-9 and J usage is TRBJ2-7; no clear D. Looked up from germline, CDR1 is SEHNR and CDR2 is FQNEAQ (reference sequence). The CDR3 loop spans 12 amino acids. Deletions cut 6 bases from V and 4 bases from J, with 10 bases between.

The rearrangement links TRBV28 to TRBJ1-2, with TRBD1 identical over 9 bases. Germline loops: CDR1 MDHEN, CDR2 SYDVKM. The CDR3 extends over 15 amino acids. After removal of 9 bases from V and 4 bases from J, the junction contained 12 bases not matched to a gene. The CDR3 DNA reads as TGTGCCAGTACCGGGGGGACAGGGAGATCCTATGGCTACACCTTC. It translates to CASTGGTGRSYGYTF.

The rearrangement uses TRBV28 and TRBJ1-2; TRBD1 matches 7 bases. Germline CDR1 and CDR2: MDHEN and SYDVKM. J lost 4 bases, V lost 6 bases, and 8 bases had no gene match. The CDR3 has 14 residues. The CDR3 DNA sequence: TGTGCCAGCAGGGGTACAGGGGTTGGCTATGGCTACACCTTC. It yields the protein CASRGTGVGYGYTF.

The CDR3 protein is CASSQVSAGELFF. The CDR3 DNA sequence: TGCGCCAGCAGCCAGGTCAGTGCCGGGGAGCTGTTTTTT. This chain links TRBV4-1 with TRBJ2-2; unclear D gene. Germline V gene data show CDR1 as MGHRA and CDR2 as YSYEKL. The CDR3 consists of 13 residues. V shed 3 bases and J shed 6 bases, with 8 bases lying between them.

The genes are TRBV5-1 and TRBJ1-6; TRBD1 aligns across 7 bases. Germline CDR1 is SGHRS and CDR2 is YFSETQ. Germline trimming cut 4 bases from V and 7 bases from J; bases unmatched to any gene: 5. The length of the CDR3 is 14 residues. The CDR3 region is CASSPGQKNSPLHF. DNA for the CDR3: TGCGCCAGCAGCCCGGGACAGAAAAATTCACCCCTCCACTTT.